The 16 T cell receptor beta chains in this list originate from one sample, sequenced in a study of control samples from healthy donors and cancer patients. This table comes from immunoSEQ multiplex PCR, and its TCRdb copy is limited to in-frame clones, with some not included. The data show roughly 120,000 clones, 70% to 90% seen once. Specimen: PBMCs. These receptors came from a woman in her fifties or sixties with lung cancer.

V gene TRBV28 combines with J gene TRBJ1-1; TRBD1 is a possible D gene (6 bases). The germline V gene has CDR1 MDHEN and CDR2 SYDVKM. The V and J ends lost 7 bases and 1 base respectively, with 16 bases between them. The CDR3 loop spans 15 amino acids. CDR3 coding DNA: TGTGCCAGCACCGACCCCAGGGGCGAGAACACTGAAGCTTTCTTT. It encodes CASTDPRGENTEAFF.

The chain links TRBV18 to TRBJ1-6, with TRBD1 matching over 7 bases. The CDR3 contains 16 residues. Trimming removed 4 bases from V and 5 bases from J; junction bases left unmatched: 8. The germline V gene encodes CDR1 KGHSH and CDR2 LQKENI. The CDR3 loop is CASSLQSGTDNSPLHF. DNA for the CDR3: TGTGCCAGCTCACTTCAATCCGGGACAGATAATTCACCCCTCCACTTT.

The chain combines TRBV5-1 with TRBJ1-4; no reliable D call. V lost 4 bases and J lost 4, with 11 bases in between. CDR3 length: 14 residues. The germline gives CDR1 SGHRS, CDR2 YFSETQ. The CDR3 loop is CASSPEPLNEKLFF. The CDR3 DNA sequence: TGCGCCAGCAGCCCCGAGCCGCTTAATGAAAAACTGTTTTTT.

This clone was observed a single time. The sample carries other DNA sequences with the same CDR3. V is TRBV15 and J is TRBJ1-5; 7 bases agree with TRBD1. With 1 base clipped from V and 7 bases from J, the junction kept 4 bases outside the gene matches. The CDR3 runs 14 residues. Germline loops: CDR1 LNHNV, CDR2 YYDKDF (reference sequence). Here the CDR3 reads CATSRGQGAQPQHF. The CDR3 nucleotides are TGTGCCACCAGCAGAGGACAGGGCGCACAGCCCCAGCATTTT. Together with reference TRBV15 and TRBJ1-5, the CDR3 gives the full variable domain: DAMVIQNPRYQVTQFGKPVTLSCSQTLNHNVMYWYQQKSSQAPKLLFHYYDKDFNNEADTPDNFQSRRPNTSFCFLDIRSPGLGDTAMYLCATSRGQGAQPQHFGDGTRLSIL.

In the case of this clone: Distinct nucleotide sequences in the sample also encode this CDR3. The V gene is TRBV19, the J gene TRBJ2-1; D is possibly TRBD2 (7 bases). The CDR3 totals 17 residues. V lost 1 base, J lost 0 bases, and 13 bases lay in between. Germline assignment: CDR1 LNHDA and CDR2 SQIVND (reference sequence). Here the CDR3 DNA reads TGTGCCAGTAGTATAGCGGGGGGCCTCAGCTCCTACAATGAGCAGTTCTTC. This encodes CASSIAGGLSSYNEQFF.

The chain couples TRBV6-4 to TRBJ2-3; 8 nucleotides line up with TRBD2. CDR1 and CDR2 (germline): MRHNA, SNTAGT. V gave up 4 bases and J gave up 4 bases; unmatched junction bases: 4. The CDR3 is 14 amino acids. The CDR3 sequence: CASSATSASDTQYF. The CDR3 nucleotides read TGTGCCAGCAGTGCGACTAGCGCTTCAGATACGCAGTATTTT.

The V call is TRBV7-2, the J call TRBJ2-2; TRBD2 matches at 10 bases. V lost 1 base, J lost 5 bases, and 7 bases stayed unmatched. The CDR3 covers 17 residues. Germline-derived CDR1 and CDR2 are SGHTA and FQGNSA. CDR3 in amino acids: CASSLEASGRRTGELFF. In DNA form, the CDR3 reads TGTGCCAGCAGCTTAGAGGCTAGCGGGAGACGGACCGGGGAGCTGTTTTTT.

This chain joins TRBV4-1 and TRBJ1-5; TRBD1 is a possible D gene (5 bases). V was trimmed by 1 base and J by 11 bases, leaving 15 bases between them. The germline CDR1 and CDR2 sequences are MGHRA and YSYEKL. This CDR3 comprises 14 residues. The CDR3 region has the DNA TGCGCCAGCAGCCAAGGGGGGGGTGCCCCTACCCAGCATTTT. It encodes CASSQGGGAPTQHF.

A note on this clone: Different DNA sequences within this sample yield the same CDR3. CDR3 amino acids: CASSLQGPNTGELFF. The CDR3 nucleotides read TGTGCCAGCAGCTTACAAGGCCCTAACACCGGGGAGCTGTTTTTT. The chain uses TRBV7-2 and TRBJ2-2; no firm D call. Trimming left V 2 bases short and J 2 bases short, with 9 bases between. The germline V gene has CDR1 SGHTA and CDR2 FQGNSA. This CDR3 is 15 amino acids long.

The CDR3, as DNA: TGTGCCAGCACCCTAGAGGCTGGCTACACCTTC. It codes for CASTLEAGYTF. The chain couples TRBV12-3 or TRBV12-4 to TRBJ1-2, with D unresolved. Between the trimmed V and J ends, which lost 7 bases and 7 bases, there was a span of 10 bases. The CDR3 is made up of 11 amino acids.

Notes on this clone: In this CDR3 the conserved last residue, phenylalanine or tryptophan, is missing, so a read error is likely. The DNA is left out, because the CDR3 cannot be placed on it with certainty; the CDR3 is given as TCRdb lists it. The chain is built from TRBV29-1 and TRBJ1-1. The CDR3 is 10 residues long, counting both termini. Germline V gives CDR1 SQVTM, CDR2 ANQGSEA. This CDR3 reads CSVEDLEVIL.

This clone was picked up one time. This chain links TRBV5-1 with TRBJ2-3; 10 nucleotides align to TRBD2. Unmatched junction bases numbered 4, after V lost 2 bases and J lost 4 bases. CDR1 is SGHRS, CDR2 YFSETQ, per germline. The CDR3 is 15 residues long. The CDR3 DNA is TGCGCCAGCAGCTTTAGCGGGGGGAGTGCAGATACGCAGTATTTT. Encoded protein: CASSFSGGSADTQYF. Supplemented by reference TRBV5-1 and TRBJ2-3, the full variable domain reads KAGVTQTPRYLIKTRGQQVTLSCSPISGHRSVSWYQQTPGQGLQFLFEYFSETQRNKGNFPGRFSGRQFSNSRSEMNVSTLELGDSALYLCASSFSGGSADTQYFGPGTRLTVL.

The chain uses TRBV5-8 and TRBJ2-3; no definite D call. The germline V gene has CDR1 SGHTS and CDR2 YDEGEE. Trimming left V 2 bases short and J 2 bases short, with 9 bases between. The CDR3 covers 14 residues. In DNA, the CDR3 is TGTGCCAGCAGCTTTAATGAGAACACAGATACGCAGTATTTT. Amino acids: CASSFNENTDTQYF.

J is TRBJ2-3 and V is TRBV19; possible D gene TRBD1, 6 bases. Trimming took 7 bases from V and 2 from J, leaving 10 bases between them. This CDR3 contains 13 residues. CDR1 LNHDA and CDR2 SQIVND come from the germline V gene (reference sequence). The chain's CDR3 is CASNPGDTDTQYF. For the CDR3, the DNA is TGTGCCAGTAACCCAGGGGACACAGATACGCAGTATTTT. Based on the CDR3 plus reference TRBV19 and TRBJ2-3, the full variable domain is DGGITQSPKYLFRKEGQNVTLSCEQNLNHDAMYWYRQDPGQGLRLIYYSQIVNDFQKGDIAEGYSVSREKKESFPLTVTSAQKNPTAFYLCASNPGDTDTQYFGPGTRLTVL.

DNA of the CDR3: TGTGCCAGCAGTTTGTACGGCGAACTCCACTTT. It yields the protein CASSLYGELHF. This rearrangement joins TRBV6-6 to TRBJ1-6; D unresolved. There are 11 residues in the CDR3. Germline CDR1 and CDR2: MNHNY and SVGAGI (reference sequence). The ends were cut back, 4 bases at V and 16 bases at J, with 11 bases in the middle.

The rearrangement joins TRBV27 to TRBJ1-2; the match to TRBD1 covers 9 bases. The J segment lost 5 bases and the V segment lost 5 bases, leaving 9 bases of the junction unmatched. Germline V gene data show CDR1 as MNHEY and CDR2 as SMNVEV (reference sequence). The CDR3 is 15 residues long. CDR3 sequence: CASSNFGQGPYGYTF. DNA for the CDR3: TGTGCCAGCAGTAACTTTGGACAGGGGCCGTATGGCTACACCTTC.